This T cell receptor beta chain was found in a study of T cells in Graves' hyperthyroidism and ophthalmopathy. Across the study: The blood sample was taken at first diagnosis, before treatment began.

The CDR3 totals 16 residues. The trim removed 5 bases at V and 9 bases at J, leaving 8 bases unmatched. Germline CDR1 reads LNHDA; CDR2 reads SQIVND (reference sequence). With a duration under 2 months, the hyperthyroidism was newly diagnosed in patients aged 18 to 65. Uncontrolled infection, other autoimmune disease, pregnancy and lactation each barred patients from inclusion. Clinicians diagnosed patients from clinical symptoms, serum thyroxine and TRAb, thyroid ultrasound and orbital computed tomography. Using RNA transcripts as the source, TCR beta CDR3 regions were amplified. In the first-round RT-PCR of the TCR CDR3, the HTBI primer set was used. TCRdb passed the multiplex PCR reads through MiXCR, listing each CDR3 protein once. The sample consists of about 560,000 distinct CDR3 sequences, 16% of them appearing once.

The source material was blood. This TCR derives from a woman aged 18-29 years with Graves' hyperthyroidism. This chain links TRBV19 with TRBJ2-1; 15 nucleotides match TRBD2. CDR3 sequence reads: CASSPFGLAGGTEQFF. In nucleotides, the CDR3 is TGTGCCAGTAGTCCCTTCGGACTAGCGGGAGGGACTGAGCAGTTCTTC. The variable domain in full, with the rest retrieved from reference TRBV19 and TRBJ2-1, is DGGITQSPKYLFRKEGQNVTLSCEQNLNHDAMYWYRQDPGQGLRLIYYSQIVNDFQKGDIAEGYSVSREKKESFPLTVTSAQKNPTAFYLCASSPFGLAGGTEQFFGPGTRLTVL.